This T cell receptor beta chain is from a study of T cell responses to AZD1222 COVID-19 vaccine. Study at large: The study pooled second doses at about 4 or about 12 weeks. Study-level points and caveats: Variant regions that are unmutated are reportedly the target of nearly half of spike-specific TCRs. White British people made up most donors, females outnumbered males, and clonal diversity was possibly underestimated.

Trimming removed 2 bases from V and 0 bases from J, with 3 bases in between. Looked up from germline, CDR1 is SGDLS and CDR2 is YYNGEE. CDR3 length: 14 residues. The assay was immunoSEQ multiplex PCR, and TCRdb's table has in-frame clones only and misses some. The sample carries around 130,000 clones, about 90% recorded once. This clone has only a few counts. Antigen specificity is unknown. This clonotype was obtained from an adult in good health. The rearrangement links TRBV9 to TRBJ1-6; no clear D gene. Specimen: peripheral blood, collected on day 0 of AZD1222 vaccination. CDR3 bases: TGTGCCAGCAGCGTGGGCTCCTATAATTCACCCCTCCACTTT. Translated, it gives CASSVGSYNSPLHF.